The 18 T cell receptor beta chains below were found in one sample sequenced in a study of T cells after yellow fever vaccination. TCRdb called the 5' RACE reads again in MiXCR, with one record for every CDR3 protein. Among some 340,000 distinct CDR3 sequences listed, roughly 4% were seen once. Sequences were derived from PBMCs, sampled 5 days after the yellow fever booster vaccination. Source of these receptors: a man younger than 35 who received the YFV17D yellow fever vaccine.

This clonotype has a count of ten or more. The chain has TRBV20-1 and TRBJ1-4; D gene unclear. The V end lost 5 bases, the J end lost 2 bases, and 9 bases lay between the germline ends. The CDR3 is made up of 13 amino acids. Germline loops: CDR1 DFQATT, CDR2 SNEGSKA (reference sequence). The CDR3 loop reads CSAPRPTNEKLFF. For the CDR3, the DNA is TGCAGTGCTCCCCGCCCCACTAATGAAAAACTGTTTTTT.

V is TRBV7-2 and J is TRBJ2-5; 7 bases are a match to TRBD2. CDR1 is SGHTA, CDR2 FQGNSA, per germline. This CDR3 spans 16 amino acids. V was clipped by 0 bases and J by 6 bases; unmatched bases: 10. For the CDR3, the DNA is TGTGCCAGCAGCTTAGCACCCCGACTAGCTCAGCAGACCCAGTACTTC. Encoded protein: CASSLAPRLAQQTQYF.

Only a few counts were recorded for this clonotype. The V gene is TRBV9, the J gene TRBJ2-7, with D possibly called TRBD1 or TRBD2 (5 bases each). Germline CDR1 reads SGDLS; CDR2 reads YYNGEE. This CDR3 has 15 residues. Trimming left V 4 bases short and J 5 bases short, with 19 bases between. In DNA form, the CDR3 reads TGTGCCAGCAGCACCAATCCCGGGACGAAAGACGAGCAGTACTTC. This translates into CASSTNPGTKDEQYF.

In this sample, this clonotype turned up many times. The CDR3 loop is CASSFIGNRGNEQFF. The CDR3 bases are TGTGCCAGCAGTTTTATAGGTAACAGGGGAAATGAGCAGTTCTTC. This rearrangement joins TRBV28 to TRBJ2-1; 7 nucleotides agree with TRBD1. V was clipped by 3 bases and J by 7 bases; unmatched bases: 9. The germline gives CDR1 MDHEN, CDR2 SYDVKM. This CDR3 has 15 residues.

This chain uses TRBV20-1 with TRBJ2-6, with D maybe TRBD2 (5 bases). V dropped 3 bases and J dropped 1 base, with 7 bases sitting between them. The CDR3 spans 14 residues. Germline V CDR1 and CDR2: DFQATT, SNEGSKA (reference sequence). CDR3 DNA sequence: TGCAGTGCTAGGTGGGAGTCTGGGGCCAACGTCCTGACTTTC. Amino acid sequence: CSARWESGANVLTF.

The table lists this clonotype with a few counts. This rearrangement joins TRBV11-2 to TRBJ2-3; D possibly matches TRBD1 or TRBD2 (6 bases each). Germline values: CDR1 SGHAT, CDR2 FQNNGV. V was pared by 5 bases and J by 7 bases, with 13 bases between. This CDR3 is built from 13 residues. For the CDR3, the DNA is TGTGCCAGCAGCCAGTGGGGGGCAAATACGCAGTATTTT. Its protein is CASSQWGANTQYF.

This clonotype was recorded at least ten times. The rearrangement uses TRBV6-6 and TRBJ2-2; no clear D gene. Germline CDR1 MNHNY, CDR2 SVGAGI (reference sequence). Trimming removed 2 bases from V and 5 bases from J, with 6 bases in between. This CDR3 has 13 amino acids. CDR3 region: CASSYVTTGELFF. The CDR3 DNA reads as TGTGCCAGCAGTTACGTGACGACCGGGGAGCTGTTTTTT.

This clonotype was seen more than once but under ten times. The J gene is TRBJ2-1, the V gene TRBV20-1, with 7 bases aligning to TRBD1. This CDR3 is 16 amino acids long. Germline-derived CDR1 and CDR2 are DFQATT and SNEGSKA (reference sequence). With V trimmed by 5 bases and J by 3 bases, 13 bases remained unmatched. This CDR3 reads CSAGRNRGGVYNEQFF. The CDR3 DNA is TGCAGTGCTGGTAGGAACAGGGGCGGCGTCTACAATGAGCAGTTCTTC.

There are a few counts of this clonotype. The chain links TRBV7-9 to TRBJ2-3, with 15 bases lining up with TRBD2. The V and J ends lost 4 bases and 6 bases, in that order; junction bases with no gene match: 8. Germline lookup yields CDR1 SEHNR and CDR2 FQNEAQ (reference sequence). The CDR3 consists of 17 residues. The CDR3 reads CASSSGLAGGYGDTQYF. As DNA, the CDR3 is TGTGCCAGCAGCTCGGGACTAGCGGGGGGATACGGGGATACGCAGTATTTT.

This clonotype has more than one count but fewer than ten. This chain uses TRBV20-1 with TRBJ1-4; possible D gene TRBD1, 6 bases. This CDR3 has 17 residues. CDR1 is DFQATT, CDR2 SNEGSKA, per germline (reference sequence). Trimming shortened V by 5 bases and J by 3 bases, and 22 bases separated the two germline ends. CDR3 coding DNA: TGCAGTGCTGCACCGAACCCGGGGGGCCCGGCTAATGAAAAACTGTTTTTT. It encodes CSAAPNPGGPANEKLFF.

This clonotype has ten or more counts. The chain's CDR3 is CASSLDPVNIQYF. The DNA for the CDR3 is TGCGCCAGCAGCTTGGACCCCGTAAACATTCAGTACTTC. This chain joins TRBV5-1 and TRBJ2-4; no clear D. The V gene lost 0 bases and the J gene lost 6 bases, with 7 bases spanning the gap. Germline CDR1 SGHRS, CDR2 YFSETQ. The CDR3 consists of 13 residues.

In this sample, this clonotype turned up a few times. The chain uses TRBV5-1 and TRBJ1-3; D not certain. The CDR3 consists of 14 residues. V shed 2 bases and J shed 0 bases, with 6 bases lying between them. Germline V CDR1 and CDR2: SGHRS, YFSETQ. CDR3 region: CASSFDTSGNTIYF. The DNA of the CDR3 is TGCGCCAGCAGCTTCGACACCTCTGGAAACACCATATATTTT.

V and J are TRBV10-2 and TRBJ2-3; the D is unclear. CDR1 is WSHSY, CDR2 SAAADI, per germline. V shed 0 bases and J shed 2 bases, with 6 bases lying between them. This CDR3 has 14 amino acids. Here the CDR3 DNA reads TGCGCCAGCAGTGAGTCTTCTTTCACAGATACGCAGTATTTT. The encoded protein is CASSESSFTDTQYF.

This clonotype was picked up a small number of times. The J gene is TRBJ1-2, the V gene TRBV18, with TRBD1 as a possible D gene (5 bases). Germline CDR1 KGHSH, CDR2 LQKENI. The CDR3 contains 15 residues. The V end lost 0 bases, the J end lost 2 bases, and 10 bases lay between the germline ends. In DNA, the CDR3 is TGTGCCAGCTCACCACCCACCGGACAAAACTATGGCTACACCTTC. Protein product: CASSPPTGQNYGYTF.

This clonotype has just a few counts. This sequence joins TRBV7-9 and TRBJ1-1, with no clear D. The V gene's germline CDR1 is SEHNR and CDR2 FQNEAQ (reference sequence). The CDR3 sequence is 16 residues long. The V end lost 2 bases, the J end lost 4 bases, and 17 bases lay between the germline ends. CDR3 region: CASSLYFGPATTEAFF. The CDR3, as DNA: TGTGCCAGCAGCTTATATTTCGGGCCGGCTACCACTGAAGCTTTCTTT.

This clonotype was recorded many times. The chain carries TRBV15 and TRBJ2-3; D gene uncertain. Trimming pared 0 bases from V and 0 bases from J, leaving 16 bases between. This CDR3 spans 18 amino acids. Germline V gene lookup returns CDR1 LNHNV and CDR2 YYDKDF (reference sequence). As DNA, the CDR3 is TGTGCCACCAGCAGAGAAGGAATGGAATTCTTGAGCACAGATACGCAGTATTTT. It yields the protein CATSREGMEFLSTDTQYF.

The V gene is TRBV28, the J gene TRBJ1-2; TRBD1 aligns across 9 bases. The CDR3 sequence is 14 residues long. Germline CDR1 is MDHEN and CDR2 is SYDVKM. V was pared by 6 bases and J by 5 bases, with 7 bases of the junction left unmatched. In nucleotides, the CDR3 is TGTGCCAGCAGAAAACAGGGGGCACAATATGGCTACACCTTC. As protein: CASRKQGAQYGYTF.

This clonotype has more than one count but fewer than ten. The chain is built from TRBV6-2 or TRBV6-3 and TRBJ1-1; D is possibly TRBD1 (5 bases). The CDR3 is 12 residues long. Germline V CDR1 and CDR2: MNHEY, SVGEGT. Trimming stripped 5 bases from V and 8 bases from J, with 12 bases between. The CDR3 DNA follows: TGTGCCAGCAGTATCGGGGGTTGGGAAGCTTTCTTT. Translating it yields CASSIGGWEAFF.